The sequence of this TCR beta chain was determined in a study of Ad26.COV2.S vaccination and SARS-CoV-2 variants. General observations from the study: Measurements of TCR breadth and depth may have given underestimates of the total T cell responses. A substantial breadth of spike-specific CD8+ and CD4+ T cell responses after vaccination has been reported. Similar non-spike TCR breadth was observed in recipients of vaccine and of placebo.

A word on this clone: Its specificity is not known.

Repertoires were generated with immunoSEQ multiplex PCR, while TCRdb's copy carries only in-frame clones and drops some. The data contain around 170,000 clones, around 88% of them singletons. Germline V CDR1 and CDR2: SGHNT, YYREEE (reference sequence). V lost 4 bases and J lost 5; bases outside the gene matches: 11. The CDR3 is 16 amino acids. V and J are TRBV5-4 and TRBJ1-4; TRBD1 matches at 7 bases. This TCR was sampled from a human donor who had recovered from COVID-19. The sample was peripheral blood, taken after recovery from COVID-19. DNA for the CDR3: TGTGCCAGCAGCAGAACTACCGGGACAGCAAATGAAAAACTGTTTTTT. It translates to CASSRTTGTANEKLFF.